This TCR beta chain was documented in a study of blood T cell repertoires in COVID-19. Study as a whole: Samples of COVID-19 (acute and convalescent) were obtained from the United States, Italy and Spain.

Germline V gene sequence: CDR1 KGHSH, CDR2 LQKENI. The ends were cut back, 3 bases at V and 0 bases at J, with 16 bases in the middle. The CDR3 is made up of 17 amino acids. Only in-frame clones appear in the TCRdb table, and some are missing; sequencing was by immunoSEQ multiplex PCR. The sample carries 100,000 to 150,000 clones, about 88% recorded once. Material: PBMCs or T cells enriched from blood (not recorded which). This chain joins TRBV18 and TRBJ2-3; D remains ambiguous. The sequence came from a man aged 35 to 55 with acute COVID-19. The CDR3 region is CASSPFSSSKSTDTQYF. DNA of the CDR3: TGTGCCAGCTCACCGTTCTCAAGCTCAAAGAGCACAGATACGCAGTATTTT.